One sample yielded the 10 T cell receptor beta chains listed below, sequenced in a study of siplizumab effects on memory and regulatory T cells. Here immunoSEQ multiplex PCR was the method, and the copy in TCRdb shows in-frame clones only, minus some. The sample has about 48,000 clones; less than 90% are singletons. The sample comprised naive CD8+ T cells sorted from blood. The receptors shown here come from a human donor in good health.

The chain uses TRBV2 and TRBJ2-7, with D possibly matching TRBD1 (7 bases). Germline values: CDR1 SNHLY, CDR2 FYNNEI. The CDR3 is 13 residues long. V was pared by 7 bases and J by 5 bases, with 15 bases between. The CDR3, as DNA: TGTGCCAGCACCCAAGGAGGGGGCGACGAGCAGTACTTC. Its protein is CASTQGGGDEQYF.

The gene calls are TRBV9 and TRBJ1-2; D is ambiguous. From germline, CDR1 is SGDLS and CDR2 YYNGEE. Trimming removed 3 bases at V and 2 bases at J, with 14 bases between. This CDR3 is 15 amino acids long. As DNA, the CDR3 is TGTGCCAGCAGCGGGTTCAACGAGCTGAACTATGGCTACACCTTC. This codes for CASSGFNELNYGYTF.

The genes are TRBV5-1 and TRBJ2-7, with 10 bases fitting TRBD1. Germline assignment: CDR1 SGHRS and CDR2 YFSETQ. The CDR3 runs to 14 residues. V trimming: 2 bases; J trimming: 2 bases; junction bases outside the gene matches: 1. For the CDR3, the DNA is TGCGCCAGCAGCTTCGGGACAGGGGCCTACGAGCAGTACTTC. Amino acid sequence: CASSFGTGAYEQYF.

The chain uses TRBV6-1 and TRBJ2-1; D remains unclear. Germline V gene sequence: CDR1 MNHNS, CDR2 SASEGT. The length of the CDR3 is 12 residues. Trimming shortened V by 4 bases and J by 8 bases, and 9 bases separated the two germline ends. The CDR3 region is CASSVSVYEQFF. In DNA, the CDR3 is TGTGCCAGCAGTGTATCGGTTTATGAGCAGTTCTTC.

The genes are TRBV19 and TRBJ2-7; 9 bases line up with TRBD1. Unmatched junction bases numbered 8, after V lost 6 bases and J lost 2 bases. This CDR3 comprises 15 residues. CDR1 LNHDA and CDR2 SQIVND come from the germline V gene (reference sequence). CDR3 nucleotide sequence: TGTGCCAGTAGGTGGACAGGGGAAGAGGCCTACGAGCAGTACTTC. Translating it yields CASRWTGEEAYEQYF.

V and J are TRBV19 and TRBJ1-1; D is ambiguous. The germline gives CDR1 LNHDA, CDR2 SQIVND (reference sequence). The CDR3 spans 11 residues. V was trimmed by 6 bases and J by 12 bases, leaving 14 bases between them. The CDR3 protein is CASSKGPPSFF. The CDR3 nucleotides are TGTGCCAGTAGCAAGGGCCCTCCTTCTTTCTTT. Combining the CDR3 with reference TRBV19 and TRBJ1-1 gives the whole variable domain DGGITQSPKYLFRKEGQNVTLSCEQNLNHDAMYWYRQDPGQGLRLIYYSQIVNDFQKGDIAEGYSVSREKKESFPLTVTSAQKNPTAFYLCASSKGPPSFFGQGTRLTVV.

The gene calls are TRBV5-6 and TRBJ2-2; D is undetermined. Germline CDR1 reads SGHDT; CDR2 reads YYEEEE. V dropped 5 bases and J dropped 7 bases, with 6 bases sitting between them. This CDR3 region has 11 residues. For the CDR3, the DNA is TGTGCCAGCAGTGGTGGCGGGGAGCTGTTTTTT. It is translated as CASSGGGELFF.

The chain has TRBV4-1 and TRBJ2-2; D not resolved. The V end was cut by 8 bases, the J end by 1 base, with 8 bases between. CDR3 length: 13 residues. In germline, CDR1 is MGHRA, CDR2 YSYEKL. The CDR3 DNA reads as TGCGCCAGCGGAGCTGGGAACACCGGGGAGCTGTTTTTT. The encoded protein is CASGAGNTGELFF.

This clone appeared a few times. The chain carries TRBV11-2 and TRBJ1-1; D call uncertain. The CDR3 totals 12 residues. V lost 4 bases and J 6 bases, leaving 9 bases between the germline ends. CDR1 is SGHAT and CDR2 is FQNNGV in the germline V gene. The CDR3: CASSSGNPEAFF. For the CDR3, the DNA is TGTGCCAGCAGCTCGGGCAACCCTGAAGCTTTCTTT. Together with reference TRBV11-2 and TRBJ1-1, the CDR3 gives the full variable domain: EAGVAQSPRYKIIEKRQSVAFWCNPISGHATLYWYQQILGQGPKLLIQFQNNGVVDDSQLPKDRFSAERLKGVDSTLKIQPAKLEDSAVYLCASSSGNPEAFFGQGTRLTVV.

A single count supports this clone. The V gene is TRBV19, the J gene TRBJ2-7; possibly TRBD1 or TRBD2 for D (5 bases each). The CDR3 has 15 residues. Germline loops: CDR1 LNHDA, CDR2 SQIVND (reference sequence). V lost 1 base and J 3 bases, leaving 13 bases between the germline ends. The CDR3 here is CASSIASGSDYEQYF. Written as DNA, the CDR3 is TGTGCCAGTAGTATAGCCTCAGGGAGTGACTACGAGCAGTACTTC.